This TCR beta chain was recovered during a study of T cells after yellow fever vaccination. As for the study in general: Low-cell-number fractions were prepared with SMART-Seq v4 Ultra Low Input. Study-wide points: Most primary-vaccination clones reappeared after the booster (about 96% CD4, about 87% CD8).

Making TCR cDNA involved 5'RACE template switching, which added UMIs and a universal primer site. From the 5' RACE reads, TCRdb called clonotypes with MiXCR, one entry per CDR3 protein. The sample holds 300,000 to 400,000 distinct CDR3 sequences, less than 9.5% seen once. Remarks on this clonotype: Antigen specificity is unknown.

This CDR3 spans 16 amino acids. Trimming left V 5 bases short and J 0 bases short, with 11 bases between. The V gene's germline CDR1 is SGHTA and CDR2 FQGTGA. This material consisted of PBMCs, taken roughly seven weeks after the first yellow fever vaccination. The rearrangement joins TRBV7-3 to TRBJ2-6, with D possibly TRBD1 on 5 matching bases. This receptor was identified in a man aged 18 to 29 who received the YFV17D yellow fever vaccine. The CDR3 DNA is TGTGCCAGCAGCCCGGAAAGGGGCTCTGGGGCCAACGTCCTGACTTTC. Its translation is CASSPERGSGANVLTF. The complete variable domain, with remaining parts taken from reference TRBV7-3 and TRBJ2-6, reads GAGVSQTPSNKVTEKGKYVELRCDPISGHTALYWYRQSLGQGPEFLIYFQGTGAADDSGLPNDRFFAVRPEGSVSTLKIQRTERGDSAVYLCASSPERGSGANVLTFGAGSRLTVL.